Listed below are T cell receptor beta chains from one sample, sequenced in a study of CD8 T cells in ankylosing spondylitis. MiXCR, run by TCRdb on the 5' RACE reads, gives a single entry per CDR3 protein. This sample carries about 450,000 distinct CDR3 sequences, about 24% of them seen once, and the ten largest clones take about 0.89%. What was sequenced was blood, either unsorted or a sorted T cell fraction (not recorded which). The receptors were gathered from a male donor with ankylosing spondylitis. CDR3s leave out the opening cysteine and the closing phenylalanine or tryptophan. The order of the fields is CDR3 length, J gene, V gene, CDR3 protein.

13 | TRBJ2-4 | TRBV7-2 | ASSKDGQARDIQY
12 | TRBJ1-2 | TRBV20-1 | SARVYRQNYGYT
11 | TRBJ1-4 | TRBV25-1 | ACQRATNEKLF
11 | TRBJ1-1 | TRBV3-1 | ASSQRRGRKAF
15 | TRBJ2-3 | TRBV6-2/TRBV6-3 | ASSYPGIAVFTDTQY
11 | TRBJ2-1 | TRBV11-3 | ASSLEGYNEQF
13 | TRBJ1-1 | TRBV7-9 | ASSSSLSLNTEAF
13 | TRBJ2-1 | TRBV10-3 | AISESSSGVNEQF
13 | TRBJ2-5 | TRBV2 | ASTPLASTVGTQY
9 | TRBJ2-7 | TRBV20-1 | SAIRGHEQY
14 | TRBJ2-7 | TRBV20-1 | SARDLRAGDPYEQY
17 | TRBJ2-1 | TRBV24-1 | ATSDPRTSGARSYNEQF
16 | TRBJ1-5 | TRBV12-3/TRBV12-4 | ASSPSGISVESNQPQH
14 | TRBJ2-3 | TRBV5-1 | ASSFEPGGSTDTQY
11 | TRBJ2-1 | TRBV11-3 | ASTTNDGDEQF
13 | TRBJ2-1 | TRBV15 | ATSRTRGGYNEQF
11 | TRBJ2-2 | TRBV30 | AWRREAVGELF
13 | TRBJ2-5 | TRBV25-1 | ASSPGLAGWETQY
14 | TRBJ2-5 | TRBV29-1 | SVIRTGGTLQETQY
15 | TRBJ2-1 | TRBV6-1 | ASSEEPAGFNRDEQF
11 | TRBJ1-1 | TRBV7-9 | ASSRDRDPEAF
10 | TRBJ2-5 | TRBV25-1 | ASTGQWETQY
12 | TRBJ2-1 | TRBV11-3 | ASSLAGTNNEQF
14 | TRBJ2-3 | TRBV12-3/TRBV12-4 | ASSSGTSVRTDTQY
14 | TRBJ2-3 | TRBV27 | ASSHPRGGSADTQY
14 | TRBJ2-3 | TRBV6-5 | ASSYTRDRGPDTQY
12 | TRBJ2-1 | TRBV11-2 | ASSAGQFRDEQF
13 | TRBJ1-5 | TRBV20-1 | SARDTTGGGQPQH
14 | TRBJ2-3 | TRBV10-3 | AISGRTGATTDTQY
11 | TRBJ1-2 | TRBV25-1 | ASSDSEFYGYT
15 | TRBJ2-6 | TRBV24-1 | ATSETSGSSGANVLT
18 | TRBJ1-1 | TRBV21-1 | ASSYTTRQARRPMNTEAF
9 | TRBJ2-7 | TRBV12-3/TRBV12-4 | ASSFKYEQY
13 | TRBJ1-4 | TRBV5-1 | ASSLETGEDEKLF
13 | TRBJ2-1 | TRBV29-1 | SSVGRELSYNEQF
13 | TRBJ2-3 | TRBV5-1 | ASSKEREATDTQY
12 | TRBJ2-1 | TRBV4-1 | ASSQVGLFNEQF
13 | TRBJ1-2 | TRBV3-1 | ASSQDGDSPYGYT
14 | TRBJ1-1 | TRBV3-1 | ASSQDFASGRTEAF
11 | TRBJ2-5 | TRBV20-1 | SARIAGQETQY
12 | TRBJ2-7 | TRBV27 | ASSSGTGDHEQY
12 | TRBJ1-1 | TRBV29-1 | SVGNDRRNTEAF
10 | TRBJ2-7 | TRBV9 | ASSVDGYEQY
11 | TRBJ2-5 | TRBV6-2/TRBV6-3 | ASRRSGRETQY
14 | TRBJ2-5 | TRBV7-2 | ASSLGVPSGQETQY
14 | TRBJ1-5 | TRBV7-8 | ASSFIGGRSNQPQH
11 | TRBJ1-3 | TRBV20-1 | SARGQGGDTIY
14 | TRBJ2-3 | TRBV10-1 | ASSPGTSGIPSTQY
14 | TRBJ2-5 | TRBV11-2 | ASSPRGGGPKETQY
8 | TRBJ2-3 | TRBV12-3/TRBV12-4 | ASSLNTQY
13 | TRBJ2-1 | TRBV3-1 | ASSQDRLDPYQQF
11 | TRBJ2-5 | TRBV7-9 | ASSRPSQETQY
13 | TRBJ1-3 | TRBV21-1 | ASSIRTEAGNTIY
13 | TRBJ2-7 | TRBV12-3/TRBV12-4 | ASSKGTAVAYEQY
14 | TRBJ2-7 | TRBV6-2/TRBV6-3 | ASSLRPGQPSYEQY